This is a list of T cell receptor beta chains from one sample in a study of T cell responses to AZD1222 COVID-19 vaccine. Data came from immunoSEQ multiplex PCR; TCRdb stores just in-frame clones and leaves some out. This sample has more than 95,000 clones; around 90% occur once, and the top ten carry 25% to 30%. The sample was peripheral blood, taken on day 0 of AZD1222 vaccination. Receptors originate from an adult in good health. Both conserved end residues are trimmed from each CDR3. Size is omitted from some rows. Given values are once, few, many or a class for expanded clones.

v_gene	len	abundance	j_gene	CDR3aa
TRBV9	13	.	TRBJ1-3	ASSVDGGSGNTIY
TRBV6-2/TRBV6-3	13	few	TRBJ2-7	ASSAEGTSAIKQY
TRBV5-1	12	.	TRBJ2-5	ASRGGPSIETQY
TRBV4-1	13	.	TRBJ2-5	ASSQGQGDRETQY
TRBV6-5	12	.	TRBJ1-4	ASRRTATNEKLF
TRBV9	15	.	TRBJ2-2	ASSVDWGGLASRELF
TRBV6-5	13	.	TRBJ1-6	ASRGQGASNSPLH
TRBV2	14	.	TRBJ2-1	ASSKWTSGRAGEQF
TRBV11-2	13	.	TRBJ2-7	ASSLIGGSSYEQY
TRBV29-1	9	.	TRBJ2-5	SARTGETQY
TRBV5-6	13	.	TRBJ2-3	ASRPGLAGTDTQY
TRBV3-1/TRBV3-2	12	.	TRBJ1-4	ASSQGQGREKLF
TRBV7-3	11	.	TRBJ1-5	ASSPEGGQPQH
TRBV5-1	11	.	TRBJ1-1	ASSFSGETEAF
TRBV29-1	12	.	TRBJ2-3	SVSPSASTDTQY
TRBV7-2	16	.	TRBJ1-1	ASSSPRGGAKLNTEAF
TRBV2	13	.	TRBJ1-2	ASSETPGGDYGYT
TRBV27	13	.	TRBJ2-7	ATCLMGAGVYEQY
TRBV28	14	.	TRBJ1-2	ASSPGTGGAYYGYT
TRBV19	9	.	TRBJ1-1	ASRVDTLAF
TRBV18	14	.	TRBJ2-1	ASSPPSGGGWGEQF
TRBV2	13	.	TRBJ2-7	ASSEMRQLLYEQY
TRBV3-1/TRBV3-2	12	.	TRBJ2-2	ASSQQQGTGELF
TRBV7-9	13	once	TRBJ1-4	ASSFYTGADEKLF
TRBV5-1	12	.	TRBJ1-3	ASSTGTGGNTIY
TRBV7-2	12	.	TRBJ2-7	ASSWGTGPYEQY
TRBV5-4	12	.	TRBJ1-2	ASSLERLGVGYT
TRBV2	10	.	TRBJ2-7	ASSDRAYEQY
TRBV6-5	14	.	TRBJ1-2	ASSYPPMDVRAGYT
TRBV7-3	14	.	TRBJ2-1	ASSSTGTGGPNEQF
TRBV5-6	11	.	TRBJ1-6	ASSQPGGSPLH
TRBV30	13	once	TRBJ2-2	AWKVASGNTGELF